A single sample is the source of the 15 T cell receptor beta chains below, sequenced in a study of T cells expressing NK-cell markers. TCRdb re-called the 5' RACE reads, yielding one record per CDR3 amino acid sequence without DNA. The sample spans about 430,000 distinct CDR3 sequences; the ten largest clones claim 1.4% to 1.5%. The sequencing sample was made of blood T cells: a sorted CD56 or NKG2C T cell subset, CD4+ or CD8+ T cells, or bulk PBMC T cells (not recorded which). These receptors all stem from a woman aged 45-59 years in good health.

This chain links TRBV3-1 with TRBJ2-1. The germline CDR1 and CDR2 sequences are LGHDT and YNNKEL (reference sequence). This CDR3 is 11 amino acids long. CDR3 residues: CASSQRNEQFF.

This chain links TRBV4-1 with TRBJ2-1; the TCRdb call, TRBD1, lacks DNA for checking. Germline assignment: CDR1 MGHRA and CDR2 YSYEKL. The CDR3 has 16 amino acids. Here the CDR3 reads CASSLSRTGIYNEQFF.

V is TRBV14 and J is TRBJ2-1; there is no DNA to check the TCRdb D call of TRBD2. CDR3 length: 15 residues. From germline, CDR1 is SGHDN and CDR2 FVKESK. CDR3 loop: CASSQGLWEFNEQFF.

This sequence joins TRBV3-1 and TRBJ2-2; the D call of TRBD2 rests on TCRdb alone, since no DNA is present to check it. From germline, CDR1 is LGHDT and CDR2 YNNKEL (reference sequence). The CDR3 consists of 12 residues. CDR3 residues: CASSQLGDRLFF.

V usage is TRBV20-1 and J usage is TRBJ2-2; TCRdb selects TRBD1, and the lack of DNA leaves this call unchecked. The CDR3 extends over 13 amino acids. Germline V gene sequence: CDR1 DFQATT, CDR2 SNEGSKA (reference sequence). The CDR3 region is CSAGQGMGGELFF.

Here the CDR3 reads CASTPYYGGETQYF. The gene calls are TRBV6-5 and TRBJ2-5; the TCRdb call, TRBD1, lacks DNA for checking. The CDR3 sequence is 14 residues long. Per the germline V gene, CDR1 is MNHEY and CDR2 is SVGAGI.

The chain links TRBV4-2 to TRBJ2-1; TCRdb picks TRBD1, but there is no DNA to check that call. CDR3 length: 15 residues. CDR1 and CDR2 (germline): LGHNA, YNFKEQ. The CDR3 sequence: CASSQDSPRTNEQFF.

This chain connects TRBV5-1 to TRBJ2-7; TCRdb outputs TRBD2, but without DNA this stays unchecked. CDR1 and CDR2 (germline): SGHRS, YFSETQ. The CDR3 runs to 15 residues. CDR3 sequence reads: CASSSPGTSAYEQYF.

V gene TRBV20-1 combines with J gene TRBJ2-7; TCRdb indicates TRBD1, and absent DNA this call remains unverified. Germline assignment: CDR1 DFQATT and CDR2 SNEGSKA (reference sequence). This CDR3 contains 18 residues. The CDR3 sequence: CSARARGTVWAPGYEQYF.

This chain joins TRBV10-3 and TRBJ2-3; TCRdb names TRBD2, which stays unverified in the absence of DNA. There are 15 residues in the CDR3. Germline V lookup: CDR1 ENHRY, CDR2 SYGVKD. CDR3: CAISGPSGNTDTQYF.

This sequence joins TRBV11-2 and TRBJ1-1. Germline V gene data show CDR1 as SGHAT and CDR2 as FQNNGV. The CDR3 runs to 15 residues. The CDR3 loop is CASSLEGRRGTEAFF.

The J gene is TRBJ1-2, the V gene TRBV12-3 or TRBV12-4; TCRdb selects TRBD1, and the lack of DNA leaves this call unchecked. The CDR3 runs to 16 residues. This CDR3 is CASSPPDRPPNYGYTF.

V gene TRBV10-3 combines with J gene TRBJ2-1; TCRdb calls TRBD1, which cannot be checked without DNA. The CDR3 runs to 13 residues. Germline CDR1 and CDR2: ENHRY and SYGVKD. CDR3 amino acids: CAISESARDTTFF.

The rearrangement joins TRBV12-5 to TRBJ2-7; the TRBD2 assignment by TCRdb is unverifiable without DNA. Germline lookup yields CDR1 LGHNT and CDR2 FRNRAP. This CDR3 has 14 residues. The CDR3 reads CASDGTSGSYEQYF.

The chain combines TRBV10-3 with TRBJ2-1; as DNA is missing, the TRBD2 call by TCRdb cannot be tested. There are 16 residues in the CDR3. CDR1 ENHRY and CDR2 SYGVKD come from the germline V gene. The CDR3 loop is CAISATSGRDYNEQFF.